This passage covers 32 T cell receptor beta chains from one sample sequenced in a study of response to subunit inactivated influenza vaccine. TCRdb redid the calling of the RT-PCR reads with MiXCR, one entry per CDR3 protein. The top ten hold roughly 11% of the sample, which has about 620,000 distinct CDR3 sequences, about 11% seen once. These data were likewise used in another study, on T cells expressing NK-cell markers. This second study notes: The TCR beta cDNA came from 5'RACE template switching with UMIs.

The specimen comprised PBMCs from blood, sampled on the day of vaccination. These receptors originate from a man between 50 and 59 years old who received an inactivated influenza vaccine.

This clonotype was detected ten times or more. The chain recombines TRBV27 with TRBJ2-7, with 11 bases identical to TRBD2. V shed 5 bases and J 2 bases; nucleotides not matched to a gene: 5. The CDR3 is 15 amino acids. Germline V gives CDR1 MNHEY, CDR2 SMNVEV (reference sequence). The CDR3 here is CASSPLAGGTYEQYF. As DNA, the CDR3 is TGTGCCAGCAGTCCTCTAGCGGGGGGCACCTACGAGCAGTACTTC.

This clonotype came up a few times. The chain links TRBV29-1 to TRBJ1-1; 11 nucleotides align to TRBD1. The germline gives CDR1 SQVTM, CDR2 ANQGSEA. V was pared by 4 bases and J by 2 bases, with 3 bases of the junction left unmatched. This CDR3 has 14 residues. The CDR3 loop reads CSVVWTGGNTEAFF. The CDR3 DNA follows: TGCAGCGTTGTCTGGACAGGGGGCAACACTGAAGCTTTCTTT.

Many counts were recorded for this clonotype. The chain uses TRBV7-3 and TRBJ2-1; 14 bases line up with TRBD2. Germline CDR1 reads SGHTA; CDR2 reads FQGTGA. This CDR3 is 18 amino acids long. The V segment lost 5 bases and the J segment 0 bases; nucleotides outside the gene matches: 6. DNA for the CDR3: TGTGCCAGCAGCCTGACTAGCGGGAGGGCAAGCTCCTACAATGAGCAGTTCTTC. It codes for CASSLTSGRASSYNEQFF.

This clonotype occurred a few times. The V call is TRBV7-9, the J call TRBJ1-6, with D maybe TRBD1 (6 bases). The germline CDR1 and CDR2 sequences are SEHNR and FQNEAQ (reference sequence). There are 15 residues in the CDR3. The germline V and J ends were trimmed by 4 bases and 10 bases, with 17 bases remaining between them. CDR3 DNA: TGTGCCAGCAGCTCCGCGACAGGTCGCTCGTCACCCCTCCACTTT. This sequence encodes CASSSATGRSSPLHF.

The chain employs TRBV24-1 and TRBJ2-1; D is perhaps TRBD1 (5 bases). Trimming took 0 bases from V and 2 from J, leaving 7 bases between them. The CDR3 sequence is 15 residues long. Germline loops: CDR1 KGHDR, CDR2 SFDVKD. The CDR3 coding sequence is TGTGCCACCAGTGATTTGAACAGGACCTACAATGAGCAGTTCTTC. Translation gives CATSDLNRTYNEQFF.

This chain connects TRBV18 to TRBJ2-4; the match to TRBD1 covers 9 bases. CDR3 length: 14 amino acids. Germline V gene sequence: CDR1 KGHSH, CDR2 LQKENI. After removal of 3 bases from V and 9 bases from J, the junction contained 6 bases not matched to a gene. The CDR3 nucleotides read TGTGCCAGCTCACCCCCGGGACAGGGTGTCATTCAGTACTTC. Translating gives CASSPPGQGVIQYF.

With respect to this clonotype: A read error is possible here, since a much larger clone lies one base away. The chain uses TRBV7-6 and TRBJ2-1, with TRBD2 identical over 10 bases. The CDR3 consists of 15 residues. Trimming cost V 5 bases and J 5 bases; bases outside gene matches: 6. The germline gives CDR1 SGHVS, CDR2 FNYEAQ. CDR3 sequence (DNA): TGTGCCAGCAGCCAAAGGACTAGCGGCAACAATGAGCAGTTCTTC. Protein sequence: CASSQRTSGNNEQFF.

The chain joins TRBV18 to TRBJ1-2, with D tentatively TRBD1 (5 bases). Germline CDR1 and CDR2: KGHSH and LQKENI. The CDR3 is 14 amino acids. V shed 2 bases and J shed 3 bases, with 10 bases lying between them. The CDR3 sequence: CASSPAGGDYGYTF. The CDR3 nucleotides read TGTGCCAGCTCACCAGCCGGGGGTGACTATGGCTACACCTTC.

This clonotype was counted ten times or more. J is TRBJ1-3 and V is TRBV20-1, with D possibly matching TRBD1 (6 bases). V was clipped by 2 bases and J by 0 bases, with 11 bases between them. Germline assignment: CDR1 DFQATT and CDR2 SNEGSKA (reference sequence). The CDR3 length is 15 residues. CDR3 loop: CSARPGQVSGNTIYF. In DNA form, the CDR3 reads TGCAGTGCTAGACCGGGACAAGTCTCTGGAAACACCATATATTTT.

The chain joins TRBV5-1 to TRBJ2-1; the D is unclear. Trimming left V 4 bases short and J 9 bases short, with 14 bases between. CDR3 length: 13 residues. Germline loops: CDR1 SGHRS, CDR2 YFSETQ. The CDR3 DNA follows: TGCGCCAGCAGCCAGGACCAGGTGGGTGAGCAGTTCTTC. Protein product: CASSQDQVGEQFF.

The rearrangement uses TRBV18 and TRBJ2-2; 8 bases map to TRBD1. CDR1 is KGHSH and CDR2 is LQKENI in the germline V gene. Losses at the gene ends were 9 bases for V and 2 bases for J; bases not matched to a gene: 11. The CDR3 length is 16 residues. CDR3: CASSTTGTGNTGELFF. The CDR3 DNA follows: TGTGCCAGTTCCACGACCGGGACAGGAAACACCGGGGAGCTGTTTTTT.

The genes are TRBV6-2 or TRBV6-3 and TRBJ2-2; 13 bases line up with TRBD2. This CDR3 has 15 amino acids. J gave up 1 base and V 10 bases, and 3 bases lay outside the gene matches. CDR1 is MNHEY and CDR2 is SVGEGT in the germline V gene. The CDR3 DNA reads as TGTGCCACGGGACTAGCGGGGATGAACACCGGGGAGCTGTTTTTT. Protein: CATGLAGMNTGELFF.

This clonotype appeared a few times. The chain couples TRBV7-9 to TRBJ2-5, with 11 bases fitting TRBD2. With 5 bases clipped from V and 0 bases from J, the junction kept 8 bases outside the gene matches. The CDR3 extends over 17 amino acids. Per germline, CDR1 SEHNR and CDR2 FQNEAQ (reference sequence). In nucleotides, the CDR3 is TGTGCCAGCAGCCCGCAGGGACTAGCGGAGTACCAAGAGACCCAGTACTTC. It encodes CASSPQGLAEYQETQYF.

The chain has TRBV6-1 and TRBJ2-5; possibly TRBD2 for D (6 bases). V was pared by 2 bases and J by 2 bases, with 18 bases between. The CDR3 contains 17 residues. The germline V gene has CDR1 MNHNS and CDR2 SASEGT. The DNA for the CDR3 is TGTGCCAGCAGTGAATTTCTGACTAGTTTCTCACAAGAGACCCAGTACTTC. Protein product: CASSEFLTSFSQETQYF.

In this sample, this clonotype turned up many times. The chain is built from TRBV5-5 and TRBJ2-2; TRBD1 is a possible D gene (6 bases). The CDR3 has 14 residues. Germline CDR1 is SGHKS and CDR2 is YYEKEE (reference sequence). V lost 7 bases to trimming and J lost 2 bases, with 12 bases between them. The DNA for the CDR3 is TGTGCCAGCCGCAAGGACAGAAACACCGGGGAGCTGTTTTTT. Protein: CASRKDRNTGELFF.

There are a few counts of this clonotype. The gene calls are TRBV29-1 and TRBJ2-1; D gene unclear. Germline loops: CDR1 SQVTM, CDR2 ANQGSEA. The V end was cut by 3 bases, the J end by 2 bases, with 14 bases between. The CDR3 is made up of 15 amino acids. The CDR3 loop is CSVDYTGFTYNEQFF. CDR3 bases: TGCAGCGTTGATTATACCGGGTTTACCTACAATGAGCAGTTCTTC.

This clonotype has a count of ten or more. The chain carries TRBV7-8 and TRBJ2-3; TRBD1 matches at 7 bases. V shed 4 bases and J 4 bases; nucleotides not matched to a gene: 5. This CDR3 is 14 amino acids long. CDR1 SGHVS and CDR2 FQNEAQ come from the germline V gene. The CDR3 spells CASSSLRGPDTQYF. As DNA, the CDR3 is TGTGCCAGCAGCTCCCTGAGGGGGCCAGATACGCAGTATTTT. The entire variable domain, with the rest obtained from reference TRBV7-8 and TRBJ2-3, is as follows: GAGVSQSPRYKVAKRGQDVALRCDPISGHVSLFWYQQALGQGPEFLTYFQNEAQLDKSGLPSDRFFAERPEGSVSTLKIQRTQQEDSAVYLCASSSLRGPDTQYFGPGTRLTVL.

The table lists this clonotype with a few counts. The rearrangement joins TRBV20-1 to TRBJ2-1; D remains unclear. The CDR3 is 16 residues long. The germline gives CDR1 DFQATT, CDR2 SNEGSKA (reference sequence). Trimming pared 0 bases from V and 0 bases from J, leaving 12 bases between. The CDR3 sequence: CSARDLLGSSYNEQFF. The CDR3 DNA sequence: TGCAGTGCTAGAGATCTGCTGGGTAGCTCCTACAATGAGCAGTTCTTC.

The chain uses TRBV5-1 and TRBJ2-1; 15 nucleotides match TRBD2. V dropped 4 bases and J dropped 8; count of bases not matched to a gene: 10. There are 17 residues in the CDR3. In germline, CDR1 is SGHRS, CDR2 YFSETQ. CDR3 residues: CASSQDGTSGGTDEQFF. CDR3 nucleotide sequence: TGCGCCAGCAGCCAGGACGGGACTAGCGGGGGGACAGATGAGCAGTTCTTC.

This clonotype has more than one count but fewer than ten. The chain couples TRBV20-1 to TRBJ2-7, with D maybe TRBD2 (5 bases). The CDR3 totals 14 residues. The germline gives CDR1 DFQATT, CDR2 SNEGSKA (reference sequence). V lost 6 bases to trimming and J lost 4 bases, with 19 bases between them. In DNA form, the CDR3 reads TGCAGTGCGCACCTAAGCGGTGGTGGGTACGAGCAGTACTTC. Amino acids: CSAHLSGGGYEQYF.

This clonotype has a handful of counts. This rearrangement joins TRBV9 to TRBJ2-2; the D is unclear. The V end lost 7 bases, the J end lost 1 base, and 8 bases lay between the germline ends. Germline V gene lookup returns CDR1 SGDLS and CDR2 YYNGEE. This CDR3 comprises 13 residues. The CDR3 nucleotides are TGTGCCAGCGCTCAAGAGAACACCGGGGAGCTGTTTTTT. Protein: CASAQENTGELFF.

The chain employs TRBV28 and TRBJ2-5; D might be TRBD1 (5 bases). The CDR3 is made up of 14 amino acids. CDR1 is MDHEN, CDR2 SYDVKM, per germline. The V gene lost 6 bases and the J gene lost 1 base, with 12 bases spanning the gap. CDR3 nucleotides: TGTGCCAGCAGCAAGGGGTTTGGCCAAGAGACCCAGTACTTC. This codes for CASSKGFGQETQYF.

The gene calls are TRBV12-3 or TRBV12-4 and TRBJ2-5, with TRBD1 matching over 8 bases. Losses at the gene ends were 4 bases for V and 5 bases for J; bases not matched to a gene: 3. This CDR3 has 13 residues. CDR3 in DNA: TGTGCCAGCAGTTACACAGGGGGGGAGACCCAGTACTTC. Translation gives CASSYTGGETQYF.

The genes are TRBV5-1 and TRBJ1-6; perhaps TRBD1 as D (6 bases). The V end lost 0 bases, the J end lost 7 bases, and 11 bases lay between the germline ends. The germline V gene has CDR1 SGHRS and CDR2 YFSETQ. CDR3 length: 15 amino acids. CDR3 sequence (DNA): TGCGCCAGCAGCTTGGAGGGCAGGGGAAATTCACCCCTCCACTTT. It translates to CASSLEGRGNSPLHF.

This clonotype was seen more than once but under ten times. Relative to the germline gene, one junction end is altered; a read error may explain this. The V gene is TRBV7-7, the J gene TRBJ2-5; D possibly matches TRBD1 or TRBD2 (5 bases each). The CDR3 contains 15 residues. Germline CDR1 and CDR2: SSHAT and FNYEAQ (reference sequence). CDR3 region: CASSNRDGGQETQYF. CDR3 in DNA: TGTGCTAGCAGCAACCGGGACGGAGGACAAGAGACCCAGTACTTC.

CDR3 nucleotides: TGTGCCAGCAGGACGACAGTTATCGATGAGCAGTTCTTC. This sequence encodes CASRTTVIDEQFF. The chain links TRBV12-3 or TRBV12-4 to TRBJ2-1; weak D call: TRBD1 (5 bases). V was pared by 6 bases and J by 8 bases, with 14 bases between. This CDR3 spans 13 amino acids.

The chain is built from TRBV28 and TRBJ2-7, with TRBD1 matching 10 bases. CDR1 is MDHEN and CDR2 is SYDVKM in the germline V gene. There are 15 residues in the CDR3. J gave up 5 bases and V 4 bases, and 8 bases lay outside the gene matches. The CDR3 region is CASSSAGTGVNEQYF. The DNA of the CDR3 is TGTGCCAGCAGTTCAGCCGGGACAGGGGTCAACGAGCAGTACTTC.

This sequence joins TRBV7-2 and TRBJ2-2, with TRBD2 as a possible D gene (7 bases). Looked up from germline, CDR1 is SGHTA and CDR2 is FQGNSA. V was cut by 6 bases and J by 6 bases, with 14 bases left in between. The CDR3 is made up of 14 amino acids. The CDR3 DNA is TGTGCCAGCAGTAATAGGGGGGGGGCCGGGGAGCTGTTTTTT. Amino acids: CASSNRGGAGELFF.

This clonotype was seen ten or more times. The chain employs TRBV14 and TRBJ1-3; tentatively, D is TRBD1 (5 bases). V lost 6 bases and J 8 bases, leaving 8 bases between the germline ends. CDR1 is SGHDN and CDR2 is FVKESK in the germline V gene. The CDR3 runs 11 residues. The CDR3 region has the DNA TGTGCCAGCAGACGGGACTACACCATATATTTT. Translated, it gives CASRRDYTIYF.

This clonotype was counted a few times. The chain couples TRBV6-5 to TRBJ2-1, with D uncertain. V gave up 1 base and J gave up 6 bases, with 13 bases separating them. The length of the CDR3 is 15 residues. The V gene's germline CDR1 is MNHEY and CDR2 SVGAGI. The CDR3 coding sequence is TGTGCCAGCAGTTACTTGGGCACCCGGTCCAATGAGCAGTTCTTC. It codes for CASSYLGTRSNEQFF.

This rearrangement joins TRBV7-2 to TRBJ2-1; D may be TRBD2 (5 bases). Trimming took 1 base from V and 9 from J, leaving 10 bases between them. Germline assignment: CDR1 SGHTA and CDR2 FQGNSA. CDR3 size: 13 residues. The CDR3 DNA is TGTGCCAGCAGCTTAGTCGGGGTGGCTGAGCAGTTCTTC. As protein: CASSLVGVAEQFF.

This clonotype was found a few times. V gene TRBV20-1 combines with J gene TRBJ2-1; D gene uncertain. V was trimmed by 0 bases and J by 5 bases, leaving 11 bases between them. This CDR3 contains 14 residues. Germline CDR1 reads DFQATT; CDR2 reads SNEGSKA (reference sequence). The CDR3 sequence is CSARDPRPNNEQFF. The CDR3 DNA sequence: TGCAGTGCTAGAGATCCGAGACCCAACAATGAGCAGTTCTTC.